The clone carrying this T cell receptor beta chain was counted a few times. The source of the sample is a study of T-cell memory formation after mild COVID-19. Study background: For the most part, TCR clusters were specific to one donor.

Germline V gene data show CDR1 as SGHTA and CDR2 as FQGTGA. Trimming took off 0 bases at V and 2 bases at J, with 15 bases between the two ends. This CDR3 has 17 amino acids. One entry per CDR3 protein results from TCRdb running MiXCR on the 5' RACE reads. The data contain roughly 89,000 distinct CDR3 sequences, approximately 13% of them seen just once; the ten biggest clones take up around a quarter. The sequenced material came from PBMCs or a T cell subset sorted from them (not recorded which). V usage is TRBV7-3 and J usage is TRBJ2-3; maybe TRBD2 (5 bases). The TCR was taken from an adult woman who had mild COVID-19 (a few samples of this study predate the infection). Cell type and time point are not known. The CDR3 region has the DNA TGTGCCAGCAGCTTAACCCTAGAGGGAGTTGACACAGATACGCAGTATTTT. Its translation is CASSLTLEGVDTDTQYF.